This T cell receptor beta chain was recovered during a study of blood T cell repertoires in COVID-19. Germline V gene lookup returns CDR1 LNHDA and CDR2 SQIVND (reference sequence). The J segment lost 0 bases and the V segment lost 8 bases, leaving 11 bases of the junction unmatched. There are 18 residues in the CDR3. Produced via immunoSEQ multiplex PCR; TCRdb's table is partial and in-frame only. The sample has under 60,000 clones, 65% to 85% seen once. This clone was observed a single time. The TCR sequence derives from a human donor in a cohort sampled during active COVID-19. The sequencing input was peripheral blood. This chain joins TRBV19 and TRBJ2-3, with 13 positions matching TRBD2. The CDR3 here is CASARLAGGLSSTDTQYF. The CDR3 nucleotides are TGTGCCAGTGCTAGACTAGCGGGAGGCTTGTCTAGCACAGATACGCAGTATTTT.